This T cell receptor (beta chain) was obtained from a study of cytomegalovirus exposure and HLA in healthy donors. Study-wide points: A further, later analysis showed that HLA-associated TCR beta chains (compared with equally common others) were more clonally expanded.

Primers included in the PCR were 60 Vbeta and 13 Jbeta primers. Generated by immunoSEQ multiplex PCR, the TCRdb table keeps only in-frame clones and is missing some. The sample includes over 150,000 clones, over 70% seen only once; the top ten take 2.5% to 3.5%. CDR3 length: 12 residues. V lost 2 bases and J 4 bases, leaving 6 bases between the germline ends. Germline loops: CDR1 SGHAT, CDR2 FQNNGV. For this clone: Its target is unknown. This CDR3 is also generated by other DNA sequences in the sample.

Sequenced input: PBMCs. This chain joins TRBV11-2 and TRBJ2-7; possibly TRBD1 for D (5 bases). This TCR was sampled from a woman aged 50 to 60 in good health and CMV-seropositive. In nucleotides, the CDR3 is TGTGCCAGCAGCTTACAGGGTTACGAGCAGTACTTC. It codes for CASSLQGYEQYF.